Listed here are 10 T cell receptor beta chains from one sample, sequenced in a study of early T cells in non-severe SARS-CoV-2 infection. TCRdb re-analysed the 5' RACE reads in MiXCR, keeping a single row per CDR3 protein. The table includes about 61,000 distinct CDR3 sequences, roughly a tenth detected once. Sequences were obtained from whole blood. These receptor sequences come from an adult who was a healthcare worker with PCR-confirmed SARS-CoV-2 infection or an uninfected control (not recorded which).

This clonotype appeared many times. V usage is TRBV24-1 and J usage is TRBJ2-2; no clear D. The CDR3 covers 14 residues. CDR1 and CDR2 (germline): KGHDR, SFDVKD. Trimming stripped 0 bases from V and 5 bases from J, with 6 bases between. The CDR3 region is CATSDLLGTGELFF. DNA for the CDR3: TGTGCCACCAGTGATTTGCTTGGGACCGGGGAGCTGTTTTTT.

This chain connects TRBV11-2 to TRBJ2-3, with TRBD1 matching 10 bases. There are 16 residues in the CDR3. The V gene's germline CDR1 is SGHAT and CDR2 FQNNGV. V lost 3 bases and J lost 0; bases outside the gene matches: 3. CDR3 sequence (DNA): TGTGCCAGCAGCTTCCGACAGGGGGCGAGCACAGATACGCAGTATTTT. This gives the protein CASSFRQGASTDTQYF.

This clonotype was counted ten times or more. The chain links TRBV15 to TRBJ2-3; weak D call: TRBD1 (5 bases). The ends were cut back, 4 bases at V and 9 bases at J, with 11 bases in the middle. Germline-derived CDR1 and CDR2 are LNHNV and YYDKDF (reference sequence). CDR3 length: 12 amino acids. The CDR3 sequence: CATSIDSDTQYF. The CDR3 region has the DNA TGTGCCACCAGCATTGACAGTGACACGCAGTATTTT.

This clonotype was seen repeatedly, ten times or more. This chain connects TRBV19 to TRBJ2-5; TRBD1 matches 9 bases. The CDR3 spans 15 residues. Per the germline V gene, CDR1 is LNHDA and CDR2 is SQIVND (reference sequence). V lost 5 bases and J lost 5; bases outside the gene matches: 9. CDR3 in amino acids: CASSSAGQGWETQYF. The CDR3, as DNA: TGTGCCAGTAGTTCTGCGGGACAGGGTTGGGAGACCCAGTACTTC.

This clonotype was recorded at least ten times. This chain uses TRBV12-3 or TRBV12-4 with TRBJ1-5; D unclear. Between the trimmed V and J ends, which lost 4 bases and 3 bases, there was a span of 7 bases. The CDR3 runs to 13 residues. The CDR3 DNA sequence: TGTGCCAGCAGTTGGACCCCCAATCAGCCCCAGCATTTT. Residues: CASSWTPNQPQHF.

This clonotype was detected ten times or more. The gene calls are TRBV3-1 and TRBJ1-2; maybe TRBD1 (5 bases). Germline CDR1 is LGHDT and CDR2 is YNNKEL (reference sequence). The CDR3 has 15 residues. V lost 0 bases and J 0 bases, leaving 8 bases between the germline ends. The CDR3 reads CASSQESGANYGYTF. CDR3 DNA: TGTGCCAGCAGCCAAGAATCGGGGGCTAACTATGGCTACACCTTC.

The rearrangement joins TRBV20-1 to TRBJ2-7; D may be TRBD2 (6 bases). V was clipped by 0 bases and J by 4 bases, with 16 bases between them. The CDR3 contains 15 residues. Germline CDR1 reads DFQATT; CDR2 reads SNEGSKA (reference sequence). CDR3 nucleotides: TGCAGTGCTAGAGATTTGCGGGGCGCTGGGTACGAGCAGTACTTC. Residues: CSARDLRGAGYEQYF.

This clonotype was seen at least ten times. The CDR3 sequence is CASSRQGGVRSGSYNEQFF. DNA of the CDR3: TGTGCCAGCAGCCGCCAGGGCGGGGTACGTTCCGGGTCCTACAATGAGCAGTTCTTC. The rearrangement links TRBV3-1 to TRBJ2-1; tentative D call: TRBD2 (6 bases). The germline V gene has CDR1 LGHDT and CDR2 YNNKEL (reference sequence). This CDR3 contains 19 residues. V lost 4 bases to trimming and J lost 1 base, with 23 bases between them.

In its sample, this clonotype was seen many times. The chain is built from TRBV7-2 and TRBJ2-6; D unresolved. The V end was cut by 5 bases, the J end by 1 base, with 12 bases between. The CDR3 length is 16 residues. Looked up from germline, CDR1 is SGHTA and CDR2 is FQGNSA. CDR3 DNA sequence: TGTGCCAGCAGCGCATCCTTCAGTTCTGGGGCCAACGTCCTGACTTTC. Protein product: CASSASFSSGANVLTF. Filled out from reference TRBV7-2 and TRBJ2-6, the complete variable domain reads GAGVSQSPSNKVTEKGKDVELRCDPISGHTALYWYRQSLGQGLEFLIYFQGNSAPDKSGLPSDRFSAERTGGSVSTLTIQRTQQEDSAVYLCASSASFSSGANVLTFGAGSRLTVL.

At least ten counts were recorded for this clonotype. V and J are TRBV5-1 and TRBJ1-1; TRBD1 might be the D (5 bases). This CDR3 region has 15 residues. V was clipped by 1 base and J by 0 bases, with 10 bases between them. Germline V CDR1 and CDR2: SGHRS, YFSETQ. CDR3 bases: TGCGCCAGCAGCTTGAGGGGTGGTCTGAACACTGAAGCTTTCTTT. Its translation: CASSLRGGLNTEAFF.